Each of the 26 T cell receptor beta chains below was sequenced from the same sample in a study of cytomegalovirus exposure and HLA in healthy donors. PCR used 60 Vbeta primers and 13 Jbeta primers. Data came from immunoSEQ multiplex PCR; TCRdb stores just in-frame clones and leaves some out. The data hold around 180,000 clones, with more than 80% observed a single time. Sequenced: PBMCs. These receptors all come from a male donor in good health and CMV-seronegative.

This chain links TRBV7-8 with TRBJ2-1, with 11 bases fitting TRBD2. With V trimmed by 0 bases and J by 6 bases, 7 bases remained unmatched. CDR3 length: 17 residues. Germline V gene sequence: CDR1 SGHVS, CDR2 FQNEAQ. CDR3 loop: CASSLATGLADSNEQFF. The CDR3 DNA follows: TGTGCCAGCAGCTTAGCGACGGGACTAGCGGATAGCAATGAGCAGTTCTTC.

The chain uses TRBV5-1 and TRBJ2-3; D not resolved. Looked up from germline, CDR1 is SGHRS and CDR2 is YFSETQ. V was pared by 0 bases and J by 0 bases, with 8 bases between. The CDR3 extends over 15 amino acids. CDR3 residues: CASSLGQTSTDTQYF. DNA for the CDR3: TGCGCCAGCAGCTTGGGGCAGACTAGCACAGATACGCAGTATTTT.

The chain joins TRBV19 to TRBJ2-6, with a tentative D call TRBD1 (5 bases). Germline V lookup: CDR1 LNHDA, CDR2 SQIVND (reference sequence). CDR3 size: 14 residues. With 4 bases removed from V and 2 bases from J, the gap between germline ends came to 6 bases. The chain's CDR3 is CASSTGTGANVLTF. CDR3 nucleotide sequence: TGTGCCAGTAGTACAGGGACTGGGGCCAACGTCCTGACTTTC.

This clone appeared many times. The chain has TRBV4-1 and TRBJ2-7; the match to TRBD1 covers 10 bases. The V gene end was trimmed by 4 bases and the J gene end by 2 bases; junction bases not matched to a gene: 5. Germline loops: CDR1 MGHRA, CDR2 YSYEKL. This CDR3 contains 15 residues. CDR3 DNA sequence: TGCGCCAGCAGCCGTGGGACAGGGGAGACCTACGAGCAGTACTTC. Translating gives CASSRGTGETYEQYF.

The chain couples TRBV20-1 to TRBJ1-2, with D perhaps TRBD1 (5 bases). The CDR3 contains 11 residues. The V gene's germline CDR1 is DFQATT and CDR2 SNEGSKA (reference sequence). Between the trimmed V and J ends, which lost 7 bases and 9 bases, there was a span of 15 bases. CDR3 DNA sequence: TGCAGTGTAATCCGGACAAACCGCTACACCTTC. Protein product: CSVIRTNRYTF.

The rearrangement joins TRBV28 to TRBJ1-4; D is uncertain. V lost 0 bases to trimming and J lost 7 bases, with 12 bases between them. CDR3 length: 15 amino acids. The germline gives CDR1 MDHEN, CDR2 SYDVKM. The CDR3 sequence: CASSLWEGNGEKLFF. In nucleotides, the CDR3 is TGTGCCAGCAGTTTATGGGAGGGTAACGGTGAAAAACTGTTTTTT.

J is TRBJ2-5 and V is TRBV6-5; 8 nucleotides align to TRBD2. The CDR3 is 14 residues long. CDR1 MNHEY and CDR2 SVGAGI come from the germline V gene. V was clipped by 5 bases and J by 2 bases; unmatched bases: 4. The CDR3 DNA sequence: TGTGCCAGCAGTAGCGGGGGCCGTCAAGAGACCCAGTACTTC. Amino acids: CASSSGGRQETQYF.

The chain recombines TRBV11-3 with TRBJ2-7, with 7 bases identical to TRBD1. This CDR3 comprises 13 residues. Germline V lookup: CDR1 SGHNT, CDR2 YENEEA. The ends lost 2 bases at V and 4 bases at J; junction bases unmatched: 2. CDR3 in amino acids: CASSLWDSYEQYF. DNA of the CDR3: TGTGCCAGCAGCTTATGGGACAGTTACGAGCAGTACTTC.

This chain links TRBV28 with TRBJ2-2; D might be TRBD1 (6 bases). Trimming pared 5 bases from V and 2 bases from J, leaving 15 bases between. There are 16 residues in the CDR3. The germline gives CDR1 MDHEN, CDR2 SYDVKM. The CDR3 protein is CASSAPGQVNTGELFF. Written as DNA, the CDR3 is TGTGCCAGCAGTGCGCCGGGACAAGTTAACACCGGGGAGCTGTTTTTT. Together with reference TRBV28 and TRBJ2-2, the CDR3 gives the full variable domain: DVKVTQSSRYLVKRTGEKVFLECVQDMDHENMFWYRQDPGLGLRLIYFSYDVKMKEKGDIPEGYSVSREKKERFSLILESASTNQTSMYLCASSAPGQVNTGELFFGEGSRLTVL.

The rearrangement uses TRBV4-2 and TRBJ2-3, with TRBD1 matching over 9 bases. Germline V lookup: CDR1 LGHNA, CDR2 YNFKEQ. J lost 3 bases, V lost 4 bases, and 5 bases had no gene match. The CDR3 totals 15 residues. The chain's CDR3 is CASSPRGQGTDTQYF. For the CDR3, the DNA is TGTGCCAGCAGCCCCCGCGGACAGGGGACAGATACGCAGTATTTT.

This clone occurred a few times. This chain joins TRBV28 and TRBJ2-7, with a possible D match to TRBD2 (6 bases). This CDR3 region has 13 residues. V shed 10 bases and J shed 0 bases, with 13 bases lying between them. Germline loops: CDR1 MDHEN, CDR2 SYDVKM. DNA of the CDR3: TGTGCCACCCTGGGACTTAACTCCTACGAGCAGTACTTC. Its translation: CATLGLNSYEQYF.

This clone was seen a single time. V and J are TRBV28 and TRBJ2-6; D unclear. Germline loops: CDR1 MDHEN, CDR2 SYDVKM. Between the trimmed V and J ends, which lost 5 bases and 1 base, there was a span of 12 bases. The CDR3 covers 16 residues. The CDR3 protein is CASSPPSGSGANVLTF. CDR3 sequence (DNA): TGTGCCAGCAGTCCCCCGTCCGGGTCTGGGGCCAACGTCCTGACTTTC.

The CDR3 reads CASRGLAGGTGELFF. The CDR3 bases are TGTGCCAGCCGGGGACTAGCGGGAGGAACCGGGGAGCTGTTTTTT. The rearrangement uses TRBV2 and TRBJ2-2; TRBD2 matches 15 bases. J was trimmed by 5 bases and V by 8 bases; bases with no gene match: 3. The CDR3 loop spans 15 amino acids. Germline CDR1 and CDR2: SNHLY and FYNNEI. The full variable domain, rest sourced from reference TRBV2 and TRBJ2-2, is EPEVTQTPSHQVTQMGQEVILRCVPISNHLYFYWYRQILGQKVEFLVSFYNNEISEKSEIFDDQFSVERPDGSNFTLKIRSTKLEDSAMYFCASRGLAGGTGELFFGEGSRLTVL.

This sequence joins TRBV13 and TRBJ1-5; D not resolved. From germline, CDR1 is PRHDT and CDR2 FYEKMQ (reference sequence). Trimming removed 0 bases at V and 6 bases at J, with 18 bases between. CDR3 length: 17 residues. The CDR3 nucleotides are TGTGCCAGCAGCTTAGGTCCGGGCGCGGGTGAGGCTCAGCCCCAGCATTTT. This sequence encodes CASSLGPGAGEAQPQHF.

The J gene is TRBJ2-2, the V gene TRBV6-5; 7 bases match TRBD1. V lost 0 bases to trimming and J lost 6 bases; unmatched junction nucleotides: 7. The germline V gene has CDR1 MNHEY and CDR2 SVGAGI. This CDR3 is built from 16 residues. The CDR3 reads CASSYSKGTAAGELFF. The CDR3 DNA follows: TGTGCCAGCAGTTACTCGAAAGGGACAGCGGCCGGGGAGCTGTTTTTT.

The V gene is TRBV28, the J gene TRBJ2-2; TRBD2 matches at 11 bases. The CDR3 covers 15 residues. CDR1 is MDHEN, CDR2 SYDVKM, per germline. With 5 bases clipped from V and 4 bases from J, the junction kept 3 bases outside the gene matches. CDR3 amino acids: CASSRLAGFTGELFF. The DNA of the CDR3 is TGTGCCAGCAGTAGACTAGCGGGATTCACCGGGGAGCTGTTTTTT.

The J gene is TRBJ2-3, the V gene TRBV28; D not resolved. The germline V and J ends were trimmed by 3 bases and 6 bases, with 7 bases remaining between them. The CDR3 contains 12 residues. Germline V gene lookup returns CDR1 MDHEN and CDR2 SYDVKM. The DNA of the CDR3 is TGTGCCAGCAGTTTCCCGTCCGATACGCAGTATTTT. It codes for CASSFPSDTQYF.

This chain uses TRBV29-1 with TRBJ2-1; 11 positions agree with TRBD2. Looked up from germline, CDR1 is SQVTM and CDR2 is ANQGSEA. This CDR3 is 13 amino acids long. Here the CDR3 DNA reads TGCAGTGGTGGAACTAGCGGGAGCAGTGAGCAGTTCTTC. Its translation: CSGGTSGSSEQFF.

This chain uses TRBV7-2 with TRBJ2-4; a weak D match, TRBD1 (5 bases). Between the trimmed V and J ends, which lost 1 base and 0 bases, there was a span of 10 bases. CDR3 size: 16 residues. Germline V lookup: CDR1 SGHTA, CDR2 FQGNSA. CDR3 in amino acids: CASSLGRALAKNIQYF. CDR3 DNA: TGTGCCAGCAGCTTAGGCAGGGCACTAGCCAAAAACATTCAGTACTTC.

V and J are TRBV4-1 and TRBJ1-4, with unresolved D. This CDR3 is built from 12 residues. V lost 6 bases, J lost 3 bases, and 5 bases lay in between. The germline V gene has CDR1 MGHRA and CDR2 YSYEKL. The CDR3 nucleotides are TGCGCCAGCAGTGGGCCTAATGAAAAACTGTTTTTT. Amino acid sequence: CASSGPNEKLFF.

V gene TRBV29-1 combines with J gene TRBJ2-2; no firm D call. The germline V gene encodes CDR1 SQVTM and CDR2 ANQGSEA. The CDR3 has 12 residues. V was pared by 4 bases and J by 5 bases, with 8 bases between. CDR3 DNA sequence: TGCAGCGTTGTTCCCCCGACCGGGGAGCTGTTTTTT. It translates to CSVVPPTGELFF.

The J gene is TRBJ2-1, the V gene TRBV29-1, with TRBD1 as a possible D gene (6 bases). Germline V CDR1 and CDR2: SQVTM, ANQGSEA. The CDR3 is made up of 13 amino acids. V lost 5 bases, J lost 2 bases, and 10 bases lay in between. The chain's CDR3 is CSVQGRAYNEQFF. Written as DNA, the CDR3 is TGCAGCGTTCAGGGGCGGGCCTACAATGAGCAGTTCTTC.

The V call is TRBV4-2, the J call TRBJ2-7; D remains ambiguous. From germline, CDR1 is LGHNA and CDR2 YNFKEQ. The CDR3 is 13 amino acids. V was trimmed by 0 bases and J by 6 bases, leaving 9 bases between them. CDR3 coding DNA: TGTGCCAGCAGCCAAGAGCGAGGTAGCGAGCAGTACTTC. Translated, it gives CASSQERGSEQYF.

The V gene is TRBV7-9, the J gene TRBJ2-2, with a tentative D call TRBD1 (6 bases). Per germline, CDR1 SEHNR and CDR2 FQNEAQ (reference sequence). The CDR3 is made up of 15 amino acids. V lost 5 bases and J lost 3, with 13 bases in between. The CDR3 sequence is CASSPRGIDTGELFF. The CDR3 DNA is TGTGCCAGCAGCCCTAGGGGGATTGACACCGGGGAGCTGTTTTTT.

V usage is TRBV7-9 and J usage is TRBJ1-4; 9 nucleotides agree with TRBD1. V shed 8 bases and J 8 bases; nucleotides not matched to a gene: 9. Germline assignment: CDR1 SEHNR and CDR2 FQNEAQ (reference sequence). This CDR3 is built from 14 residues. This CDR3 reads CASSPGQGFEKLFF. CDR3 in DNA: TGTGCCAGCTCCCCGGGACAGGGATTCGAAAAACTGTTTTTT.

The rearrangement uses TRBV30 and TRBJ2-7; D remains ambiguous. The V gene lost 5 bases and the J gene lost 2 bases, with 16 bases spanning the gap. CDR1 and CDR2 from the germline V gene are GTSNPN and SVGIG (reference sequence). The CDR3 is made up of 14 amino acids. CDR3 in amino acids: CAWVAFFSTYEQYF. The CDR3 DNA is TGTGCCTGGGTAGCCTTTTTCTCTACCTACGAGCAGTACTTC.